A single sample gave rise to the 16 T cell receptor beta chains below, sequenced in a study of blood T cell repertoires in COVID-19. Assay used: immunoSEQ multiplex PCR; TCRdb lists only in-frame clones, some missing. The sample records some 340,000 clones, approximately 90% being singletons. The sequenced sample consisted of PBMCs or T cells enriched from blood (not recorded which). The receptors shown here come from a woman in her twenties or thirties who had been exposed to COVID-19.

The chain combines TRBV5-1 with TRBJ1-6; possibly TRBD1 for D (6 bases). CDR3 length: 16 amino acids. Trimming removed 4 bases at V and 0 bases at J, with 11 bases between. Germline V gene lookup returns CDR1 SGHRS and CDR2 YFSETQ. In nucleotides, the CDR3 is TGCGCCAGCAGCGTAACAGGGTCCTCCTATAATTCACCCCTCCACTTT. Its translation: CASSVTGSSYNSPLHF. The full variable domain, rest sourced from reference TRBV5-1 and TRBJ1-6, is KAGVTQTPRYLIKTRGQQVTLSCSPISGHRSVSWYQQTPGQGLQFLFEYFSETQRNKGNFPGRFSGRQFSNSRSEMNVSTLELGDSALYLCASSVTGSSYNSPLHFGNGTRLTVT.

V and J are TRBV6-5 and TRBJ1-5, with 7 bases identical to TRBD1. This CDR3 spans 13 amino acids. The V gene end was trimmed by 4 bases and the J gene end by 9 bases; junction bases not matched to a gene: 6. The V gene's germline CDR1 is MNHEY and CDR2 SVGAGI. This chain's CDR3 is CASSWDSKRPQHF. The CDR3 DNA reads TGTGCCAGCAGTTGGGACAGTAAAAGGCCCCAGCATTTT.

The V and J genes are TRBV13 and TRBJ1-4, with TRBD1 matching 10 bases. This CDR3 region has 15 residues. V lost 3 bases to trimming and J lost 5 bases; unmatched junction nucleotides: 3. Germline assignment: CDR1 PRHDT and CDR2 FYEKMQ (reference sequence). CDR3 coding DNA: TGTGCCAGCAGCTTTGTGGGACAGGGGAATGAAAAACTGTTTTTT. This encodes CASSFVGQGNEKLFF.

This rearrangement joins TRBV18 to TRBJ2-7; possible D gene TRBD2, 5 bases. V was cut by 3 bases and J by 6 bases, with 12 bases left in between. The CDR3 runs to 13 residues. The germline CDR1 and CDR2 sequences are KGHSH and LQKENI. The DNA of the CDR3 is TGTGCCAGCTCACCCCCCGGGCGGGCCGAGCAGTACTTC. It codes for CASSPPGRAEQYF.

The chain joins TRBV4-1 to TRBJ1-1; TRBD1 matches at 8 bases. CDR1 and CDR2 (germline): MGHRA, YSYEKL. Trimming took 4 bases from V and 5 from J; bases not matched to a gene: 9. The CDR3 loop spans 15 amino acids. The CDR3 spells CASSRINRGGTEAFF. CDR3 bases: TGCGCCAGCAGCCGCATCAACAGGGGGGGAACTGAAGCTTTCTTT.

The V call is TRBV1, the J call TRBJ1-2; the D call of TRBD1 is as the table states it, not checked on the DNA. TRBV1 counts as a pseudogene. The CDR3 length is 16 residues. The CDR3 reads CTRGGTANERNYGYTF. CDR3 coding DNA: TGCACCAGAGGGGGGACAGCGAACGAGCGAAACTATGGCTACACCTTC.

The chain links TRBV2 to TRBJ1-1; 10 bases match TRBD1. CDR1 and CDR2 (germline): SNHLY, FYNNEI. The V segment lost 5 bases and the J segment 6 bases; nucleotides outside the gene matches: 6. This CDR3 has 14 amino acids. The CDR3: CASSLQTGGSEAFF. CDR3 nucleotide sequence: TGTGCCAGCAGTTTACAGACAGGGGGCTCTGAAGCTTTCTTT.

The chain uses TRBV12-5 and TRBJ1-2; D is unresolved. The length of the CDR3 is 11 residues. Trimming removed 7 bases at V and 2 bases at J, with 5 bases between. Germline CDR1 is LGHNT and CDR2 is FRNRAP. CDR3 nucleotide sequence: TGTGCTAGTGTCATGAACTATGGCTACACCTTC. Protein: CASVMNYGYTF.

The chain carries TRBV7-9 and TRBJ2-3; TRBD1 is a possible D gene (5 bases). The CDR3 length is 17 residues. Trimming pared 4 bases from V and 2 bases from J, leaving 19 bases between. Germline lookup yields CDR1 SEHNR and CDR2 FQNEAQ (reference sequence). CDR3 region: CASSSPSGLTHTDTQYF. The CDR3 coding sequence is TGTGCCAGCAGCTCCCCCTCAGGGCTCACCCACACAGATACGCAGTATTTT.

The chain combines TRBV3-1 (or the pseudogene TRBV3-2) with TRBJ1-5; weak D call: TRBD1 (6 bases). V gave up 2 bases and J gave up 4 bases, with 9 bases separating them. There are 14 residues in the CDR3. CDR1 and CDR2 (germline): LGHDT, YNNKEL (reference sequence). In DNA form, the CDR3 reads TGTGCCAGCAGCCAAAACAGGGAAAATCAGCCCCAGCATTTT. Encoded protein: CASSQNRENQPQHF.

This sequence joins TRBV6-5 and TRBJ2-5, with 8 nucleotides matching TRBD2. V lost 2 bases to trimming and J lost 5 bases; unmatched junction nucleotides: 4. This CDR3 is built from 14 residues. Per the germline V gene, CDR1 is MNHEY and CDR2 is SVGAGI. The CDR3 bases are TGTGCCAGCAGTTACGTGTCGGGGGGGGAGACCCAGTACTTC. As protein: CASSYVSGGETQYF.

The V and J genes are TRBV13 and TRBJ2-7, with 8 bases identical to TRBD2. In germline, CDR1 is PRHDT, CDR2 FYEKMQ (reference sequence). V was clipped by 6 bases and J by 6 bases; unmatched bases: 4. The CDR3 spans 12 residues. The CDR3 sequence: CASRGLGPEQYF. Written as DNA, the CDR3 is TGTGCCAGCAGGGGACTAGGGCCCGAGCAGTACTTC. Filled out from reference TRBV13 and TRBJ2-7, the complete variable domain reads AAGVIQSPRHLIKEKRETATLKCYPIPRHDTVYWYQQGPGQDPQFLISFYEKMQSDKGSIPDRFSAQQFSDYHSELNMSSLELGDSALYFCASRGLGPEQYFGPGTRLTVT.

This clone has just one count. This rearrangement joins TRBV11-3 to TRBJ2-7; TRBD1 matches 12 bases. V gave up 4 bases and J gave up 4 bases; unmatched junction bases: 5. Germline V lookup: CDR1 SGHNT, CDR2 YENEEA. The CDR3 is made up of 15 amino acids. Written as DNA, the CDR3 is TGTGCCAGCAGCTGCCGGGACAGGGGGCCGTACGAGCAGTACTTC. It specifies CASSCRDRGPYEQYF.

CDR3 bases: TGCGCCAGCAGCTTGGCTAGCGGGGGCGTCTACAATGAGCAGTTCTTC. It encodes CASSLASGGVYNEQFF. This sequence joins TRBV5-1 and TRBJ2-1; TRBD2 agrees at 10 bases. Germline V CDR1 and CDR2: SGHRS, YFSETQ. Losses at the gene ends were 0 bases for V and 3 bases for J; bases not matched to a gene: 3. The CDR3 covers 16 residues.

The chain couples TRBV19 to TRBJ2-3, with a possible D match to TRBD1 (5 bases). This CDR3 spans 12 amino acids. Between the trimmed V and J ends, which lost 11 bases and 6 bases, there was a span of 15 bases. In germline, CDR1 is LNHDA, CDR2 SQIVND (reference sequence). The CDR3 nucleotides read TGTGCCGTAGATCGCAAGGGGGATACGCAGTATTTT. Its protein is CAVDRKGDTQYF.

The genes are TRBV27 and TRBJ1-2; possible D gene TRBD1, 6 bases. Germline CDR1 and CDR2: MNHEY and SMNVEV (reference sequence). Trimming shortened V by 6 bases and J by 8 bases, and 22 bases separated the two germline ends. CDR3 length: 15 amino acids. CDR3 sequence (DNA): TGTGCCAGCAGACCAAGTTCGGGGGGCTGGGGCGGCTACACCTTC. It encodes CASRPSSGGWGGYTF.